This T cell receptor beta chain comes out of a study of blood T cell repertoires in COVID-19. As for the study in general: Whether acute or convalescent, the COVID-19 samples came from the United States, Italy and Spain. The analysed material was cDNA or gDNA that came from T cells, B-cell-depleted T cells, or PBMCs.

Trimming at V came to 8 bases and at J to 7 bases, leaving 12 bases not matched to a gene. Germline loops: CDR1 MDHEN, CDR2 SYDVKM. This CDR3 comprises 15 residues. Produced via immunoSEQ multiplex PCR; TCRdb's table is partial and in-frame only. The table has about 79,000 clones, 70% to 90% seen once. The sequence derives from a man in his forties or fifties with active COVID-19. Material: peripheral blood. The chain links TRBV28 to TRBJ2-1; 9 bases fit TRBD2. The DNA of the CDR3 is TGTGCCAGCCAACCCGGGGGCCTAGCGGGAAATGAGCAGTTCTTC. Translation: CASQPGGLAGNEQFF.